What follows are 7 T cell receptor beta chains derived from one specimen sequenced in a study of shared clonotypes between healthy human individuals. Measured with immunoSEQ multiplex PCR; TCRdb has only the in-frame clones, and not every one. Of millions of clones in the sample, about 95% were seen once. Naive CD8 cells were CD45RO-negative, positively selected for CCR7, excluding terminally differentiated effector memory CD45RA+ cells. Sequenced input: naive CD8+ T cells sorted from blood. These receptors came from a man aged 18 to 30 in good health.

V gene TRBV2 combines with J gene TRBJ2-3, with D perhaps TRBD1 or TRBD2 (6 bases each). Germline-derived CDR1 and CDR2 are SNHLY and FYNNEI. The V gene lost 7 bases and the J gene lost 2 bases, with 13 bases spanning the gap. The CDR3 has 14 amino acids. CDR3 amino acids: CASIRGPHTDTQYF. Here the CDR3 DNA reads TGTGCCAGCATTCGGGGGCCCCACACAGATACGCAGTATTTT.

Concerning this clone: Other nucleotide sequences in the sample specify the same CDR3. This rearrangement joins TRBV7-9 to TRBJ2-2; maybe TRBD2 (6 bases). The length of the CDR3 is 13 residues. The V and J ends lost 0 bases and 7 bases respectively, with 6 bases between them. CDR1 is SEHNR, CDR2 FQNEAQ, per germline (reference sequence). The CDR3 DNA is TGTGCCAGCAGCTTAGCGGGAGGCGGGGAGCTGTTTTTT. Translated, it gives CASSLAGGGELFF.

The CDR3 sequence is CASSWTGWGYGYTF. The CDR3 DNA reads TGTGCCAGCAGTTGGACAGGGTGGGGCTATGGCTACACCTTC. This chain uses TRBV5-4 with TRBJ1-2; TRBD1 matches 8 bases. Trimming at V came to 5 bases and at J to 4 bases, leaving 7 bases not matched to a gene. In germline, CDR1 is SGHNT, CDR2 YYREEE (reference sequence). This CDR3 is 14 amino acids long.

This clone was seen at least ten times. Other DNA sequences within the sample encode an identical CDR3. The rearrangement links TRBV30 to TRBJ1-1, with no clear D. V lost 1 base and J 1 base, leaving 4 bases between the germline ends. The V gene's germline CDR1 is GTSNPN and CDR2 SVGIG (reference sequence). The CDR3 loop spans 12 amino acids. CDR3 residues: CAWSGTNTEAFF. CDR3 nucleotides: TGTGCCTGGAGTGGGACGAACACTGAAGCTTTCTTT.

The chain joins TRBV7-6 to TRBJ2-3; D is unclear. Looked up from germline, CDR1 is SGHVS and CDR2 is FNYEAQ. The CDR3 covers 13 residues. The V end was cut by 5 bases, the J end by 2 bases, with 8 bases between. The CDR3 DNA follows: TGTGCCAGCAGCGTAGGTATCACAGATACGCAGTATTTT. Protein product: CASSVGITDTQYF.

In the case of this clone: Additional DNA sequences in this sample encode the identical CDR3. V and J are TRBV4-3 and TRBJ1-1, with TRBD1 matching over 10 bases. The CDR3 contains 15 residues. The germline V gene encodes CDR1 LGHNA and CDR2 YSLEER. Trimming took 6 bases from V and 5 from J; bases not matched to a gene: 9. The CDR3 region has the DNA TGCGCCAGCAGTCCCGGGACAGGGGTTGGGACTGAAGCTTTCTTT. Amino acid sequence: CASSPGTGVGTEAFF.

The rearrangement links TRBV21-1 to TRBJ2-3. TRBV21-1 is a pseudogene segment. CDR3 length: 16 residues. CDR3 nucleotides: TGTGCCAGCAGCAAAGGAGCTAAGGCTAGCACAGATACGCAGTATTTT. This codes for CASSKGAKASTDTQYF.